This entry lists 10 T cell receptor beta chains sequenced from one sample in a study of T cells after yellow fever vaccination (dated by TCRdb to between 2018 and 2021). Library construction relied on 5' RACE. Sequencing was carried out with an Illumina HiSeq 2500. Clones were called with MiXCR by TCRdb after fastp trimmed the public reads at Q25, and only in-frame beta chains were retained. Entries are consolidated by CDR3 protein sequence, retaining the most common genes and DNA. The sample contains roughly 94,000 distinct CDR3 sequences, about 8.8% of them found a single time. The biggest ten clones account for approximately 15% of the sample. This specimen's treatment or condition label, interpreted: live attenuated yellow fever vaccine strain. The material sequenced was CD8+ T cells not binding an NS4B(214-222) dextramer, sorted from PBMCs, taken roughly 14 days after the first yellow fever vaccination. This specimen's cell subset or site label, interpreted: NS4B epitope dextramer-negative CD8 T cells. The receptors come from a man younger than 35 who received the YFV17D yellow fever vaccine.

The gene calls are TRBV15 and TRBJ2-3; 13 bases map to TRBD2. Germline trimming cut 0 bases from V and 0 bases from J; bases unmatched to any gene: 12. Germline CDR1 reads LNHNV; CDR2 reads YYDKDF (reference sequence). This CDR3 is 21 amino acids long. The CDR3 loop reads CATSRDFPGLAGSPSTDTQYF. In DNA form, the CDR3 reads TGTGCCACCAGCAGAGATTTCCCGGGACTAGCGGGGTCCCCAAGCACAGATACGCAGTATTTT.

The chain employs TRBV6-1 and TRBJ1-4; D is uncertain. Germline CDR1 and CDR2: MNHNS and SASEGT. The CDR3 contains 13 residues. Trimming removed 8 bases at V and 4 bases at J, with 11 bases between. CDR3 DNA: TGTGCCAGCGGGGTTGCCCATAATGAAAAACTGTTTTTT. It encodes CASGVAHNEKLFF.

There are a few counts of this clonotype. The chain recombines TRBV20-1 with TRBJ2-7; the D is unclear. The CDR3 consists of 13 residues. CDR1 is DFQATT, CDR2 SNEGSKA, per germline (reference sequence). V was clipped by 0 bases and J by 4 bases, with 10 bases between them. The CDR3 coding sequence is TGCAGTGCTAGAGATCGTGGCAGGTACGAGCAGTACTTC. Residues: CSARDRGRYEQYF.

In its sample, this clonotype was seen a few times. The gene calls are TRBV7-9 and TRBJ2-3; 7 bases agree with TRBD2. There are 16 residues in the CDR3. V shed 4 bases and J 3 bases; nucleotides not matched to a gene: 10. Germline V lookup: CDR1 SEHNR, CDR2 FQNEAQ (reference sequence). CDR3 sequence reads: CASSSSTSSWTDTQYF. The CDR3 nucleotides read TGTGCCAGCAGCTCCTCGACTAGCTCGTGGACAGATACGCAGTATTTT.

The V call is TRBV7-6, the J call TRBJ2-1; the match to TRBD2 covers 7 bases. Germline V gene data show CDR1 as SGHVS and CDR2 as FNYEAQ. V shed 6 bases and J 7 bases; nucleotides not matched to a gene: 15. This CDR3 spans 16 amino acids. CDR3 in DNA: TGTGCCAGCAGTTCGTTCGGAGGACTAGGGAAAAATGAGCAGTTCTTC. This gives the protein CASSSFGGLGKNEQFF.

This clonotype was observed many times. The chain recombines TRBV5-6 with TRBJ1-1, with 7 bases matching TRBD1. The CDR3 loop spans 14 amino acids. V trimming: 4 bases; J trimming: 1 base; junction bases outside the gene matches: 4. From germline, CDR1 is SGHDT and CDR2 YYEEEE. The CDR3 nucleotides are TGTGCCAGCAGCCATGGGACAGAGAACACTGAAGCTTTCTTT. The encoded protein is CASSHGTENTEAFF.

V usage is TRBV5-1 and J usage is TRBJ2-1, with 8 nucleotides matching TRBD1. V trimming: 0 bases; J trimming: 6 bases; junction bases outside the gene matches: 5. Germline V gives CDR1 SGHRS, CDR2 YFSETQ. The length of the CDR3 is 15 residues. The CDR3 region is CASSLDQGAVNEQFF. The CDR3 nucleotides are TGCGCCAGCAGCTTGGATCAGGGGGCCGTCAATGAGCAGTTCTTC. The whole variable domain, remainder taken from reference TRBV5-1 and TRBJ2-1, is KAGVTQTPRYLIKTRGQQVTLSCSPISGHRSVSWYQQTPGQGLQFLFEYFSETQRNKGNFPGRFSGRQFSNSRSEMNVSTLELGDSALYLCASSLDQGAVNEQFFGPGTRLTVL.

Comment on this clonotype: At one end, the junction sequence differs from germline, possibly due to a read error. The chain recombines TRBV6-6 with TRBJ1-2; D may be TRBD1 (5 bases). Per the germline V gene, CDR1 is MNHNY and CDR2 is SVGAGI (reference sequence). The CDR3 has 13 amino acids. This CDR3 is CASSYSPGPELAF. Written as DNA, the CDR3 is TGTGCCAGCAGTTACTCTCCGGGGCCAGAATTGGCCTTC.

The CDR3 DNA sequence: TGTGCCAGCAGCCCCCTGGGAGCCCACCCTGAAGCTTTCTTT. Protein: CASSPLGAHPEAFF. The chain links TRBV14 to TRBJ1-1; D is undetermined. Germline loops: CDR1 SGHDN, CDR2 FVKESK. The CDR3 sequence is 14 residues long. V gave up 4 bases and J gave up 6 bases, with 15 bases separating them.

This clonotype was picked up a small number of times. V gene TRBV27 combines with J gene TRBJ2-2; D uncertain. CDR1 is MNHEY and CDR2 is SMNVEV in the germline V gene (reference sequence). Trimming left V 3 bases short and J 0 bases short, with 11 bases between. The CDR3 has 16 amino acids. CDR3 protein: CASSLFTYSNTGELFF. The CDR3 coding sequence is TGTGCCAGCAGTTTGTTTACGTACTCGAACACCGGGGAGCTGTTTTTT.